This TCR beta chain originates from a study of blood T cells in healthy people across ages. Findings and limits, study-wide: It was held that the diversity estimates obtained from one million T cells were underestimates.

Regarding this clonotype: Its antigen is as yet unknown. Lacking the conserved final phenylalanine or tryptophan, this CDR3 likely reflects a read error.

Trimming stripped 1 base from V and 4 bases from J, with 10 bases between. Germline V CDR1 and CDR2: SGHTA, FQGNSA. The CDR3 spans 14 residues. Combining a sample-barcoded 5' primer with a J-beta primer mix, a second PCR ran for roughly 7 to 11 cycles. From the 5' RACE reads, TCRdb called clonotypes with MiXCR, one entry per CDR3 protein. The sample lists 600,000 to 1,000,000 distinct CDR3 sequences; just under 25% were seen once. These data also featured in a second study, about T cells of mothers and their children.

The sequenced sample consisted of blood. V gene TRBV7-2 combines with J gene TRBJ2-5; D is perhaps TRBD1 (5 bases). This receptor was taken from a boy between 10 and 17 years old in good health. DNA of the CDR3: TGTGCCAGCAGCTTAGGGGGCAACCGAGAGACCCAGTACCTC. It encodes CASSLGGNRETQYL.